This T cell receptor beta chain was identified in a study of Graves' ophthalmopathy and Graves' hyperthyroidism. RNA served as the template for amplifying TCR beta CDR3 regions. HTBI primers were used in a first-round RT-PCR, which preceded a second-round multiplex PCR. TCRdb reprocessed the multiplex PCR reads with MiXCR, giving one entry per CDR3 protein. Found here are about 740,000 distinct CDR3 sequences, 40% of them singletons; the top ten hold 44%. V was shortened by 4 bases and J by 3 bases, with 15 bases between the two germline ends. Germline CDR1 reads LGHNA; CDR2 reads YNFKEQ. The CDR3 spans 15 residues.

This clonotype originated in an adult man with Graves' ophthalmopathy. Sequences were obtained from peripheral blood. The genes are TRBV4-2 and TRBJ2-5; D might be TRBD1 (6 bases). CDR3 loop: CASSLPQGLEETQYF. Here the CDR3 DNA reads TGTGCCAGCAGCCTCCCACAGGGTTTAGAAGAGACCCAGTACTTC.